There are many counts of the clone carrying this T cell receptor (beta chain). The antigen is unknown. Template switching added a universal primer binding site, and final cDNA carried unique molecular identifiers. Each CDR3 protein gets one entry after TCRdb re-called the 5' RACE reads with MiXCR. The sample yields hundreds of thousands of distinct CDR3 sequences, 10% to 15% seen once. This entry belongs to a study of identical twins. Findings and limits, study-wide: Within beta out-of-frame sequences, the excess sharing observed between twins was weaker. Clonotypes of the beta chain that were abundant in cord blood carried fewer insertions (memory repertoires showed none).

The V end lost 4 bases, the J end lost 9 bases, and 7 bases lay between the germline ends. This CDR3 region has 11 residues. Germline V lookup: CDR1 ENHRY, CDR2 SYGVKD. A further study also used this sample, focusing on yellow fever vaccine responses in identical twins. From that paper: Vaccine T cell responses of twins reportedly seemed partly convergent and partly personalized.

V gene TRBV10-3 combines with J gene TRBJ2-1; D unresolved. Sequenced sample: PBMCs. This clonotype was sampled from a woman aged 18 to 35 in good health. The CDR3 is CAISAASEQFF. The CDR3, as DNA: TGTGCCATCAGTGCAGCATCTGAGCAGTTCTTC.